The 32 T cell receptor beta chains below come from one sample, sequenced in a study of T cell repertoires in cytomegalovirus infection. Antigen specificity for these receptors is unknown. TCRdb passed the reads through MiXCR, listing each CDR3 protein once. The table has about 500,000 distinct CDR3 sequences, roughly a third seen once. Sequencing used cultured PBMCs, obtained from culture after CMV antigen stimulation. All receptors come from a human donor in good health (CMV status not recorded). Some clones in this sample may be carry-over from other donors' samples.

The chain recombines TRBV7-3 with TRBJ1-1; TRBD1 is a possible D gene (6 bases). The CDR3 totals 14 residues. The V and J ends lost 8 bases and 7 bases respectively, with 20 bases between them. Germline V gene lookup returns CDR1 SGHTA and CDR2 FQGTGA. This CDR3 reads CASFRGTADIEAFF. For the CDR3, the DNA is TGTGCCAGCTTCAGGGGCACCGCGGACATTGAAGCTTTCTTT.

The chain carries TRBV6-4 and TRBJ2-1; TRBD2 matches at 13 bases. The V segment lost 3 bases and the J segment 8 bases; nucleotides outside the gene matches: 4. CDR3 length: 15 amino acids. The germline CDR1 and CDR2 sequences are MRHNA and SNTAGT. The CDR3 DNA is TGTGCCAGCAGTGAAACTAGCGGGAGGGGACATGAGCAGTTCTTC. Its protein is CASSETSGRGHEQFF.

The chain's CDR3 is CASTGGLAGSNEQFF. CDR3 in DNA: TGTGCCAGCACCGGGGGACTAGCGGGGTCCAATGAGCAGTTCTTC. The rearrangement links TRBV5-4 to TRBJ2-1; 13 bases align to TRBD2. The ends lost 6 bases at V and 6 bases at J; junction bases unmatched: 6. This CDR3 region has 15 residues. CDR1 is SGHNT, CDR2 YYREEE, per germline (reference sequence).

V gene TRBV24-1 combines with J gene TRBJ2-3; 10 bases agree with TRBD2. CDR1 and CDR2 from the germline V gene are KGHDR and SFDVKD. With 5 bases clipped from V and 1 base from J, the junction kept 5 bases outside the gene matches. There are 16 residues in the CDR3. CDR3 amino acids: CATSVVAGGGTDTQYF. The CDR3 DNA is TGTGCCACCAGTGTCGTAGCGGGAGGAGGCACAGATACGCAGTATTTT.

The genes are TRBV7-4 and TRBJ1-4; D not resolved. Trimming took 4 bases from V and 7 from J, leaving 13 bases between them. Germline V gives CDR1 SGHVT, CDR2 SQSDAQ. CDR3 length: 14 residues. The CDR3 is CASSSKGLIEKLFF. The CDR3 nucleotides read TGTGCCAGCAGCTCTAAAGGCTTGATTGAAAAACTGTTTTTT. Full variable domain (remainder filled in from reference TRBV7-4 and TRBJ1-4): GAGVSQSPRYKVAKRGRDVALRCDSISGHVTLYWYRQTLGQGSEVLTYSQSDAQRDKSGRPSGRFSAERPERSVSTLKIQRTEQGDSAVYLCASSSKGLIEKLFFGSGTQLSVL.

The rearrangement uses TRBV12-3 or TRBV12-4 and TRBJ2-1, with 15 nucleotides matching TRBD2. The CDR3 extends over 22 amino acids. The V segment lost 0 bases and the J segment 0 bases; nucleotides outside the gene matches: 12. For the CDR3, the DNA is TGTGCCAGCAGTTTAGCGCCCTGGACTAGCGGGAGGGCCTGGAGCTCCTACAATGAGCAGTTCTTC. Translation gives CASSLAPWTSGRAWSSYNEQFF.

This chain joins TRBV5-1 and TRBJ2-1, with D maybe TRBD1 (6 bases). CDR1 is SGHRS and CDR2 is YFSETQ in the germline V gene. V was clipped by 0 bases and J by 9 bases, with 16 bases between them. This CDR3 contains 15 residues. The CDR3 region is CASSLVQGFGREQFF. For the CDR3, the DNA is TGCGCCAGCAGCTTGGTACAGGGATTCGGTCGTGAGCAGTTCTTC.

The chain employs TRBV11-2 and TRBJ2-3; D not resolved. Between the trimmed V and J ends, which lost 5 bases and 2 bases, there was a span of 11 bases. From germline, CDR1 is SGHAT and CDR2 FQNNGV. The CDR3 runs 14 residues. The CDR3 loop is CASSPPPITDTQYF. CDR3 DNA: TGTGCCAGCAGCCCGCCGCCAATCACAGATACGCAGTATTTT.

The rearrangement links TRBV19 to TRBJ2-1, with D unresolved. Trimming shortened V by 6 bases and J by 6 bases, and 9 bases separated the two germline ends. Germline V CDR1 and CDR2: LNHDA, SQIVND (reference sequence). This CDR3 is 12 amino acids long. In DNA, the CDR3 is TGTGCCAGTAGGTCTTGGGCCAATGAGCAGTTCTTC. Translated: CASRSWANEQFF.

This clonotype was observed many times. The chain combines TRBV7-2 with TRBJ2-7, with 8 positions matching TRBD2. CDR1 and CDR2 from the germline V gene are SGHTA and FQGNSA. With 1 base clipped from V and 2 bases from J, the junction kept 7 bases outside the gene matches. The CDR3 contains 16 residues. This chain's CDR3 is CASSLGPAGATYEQYF. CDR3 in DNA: TGTGCCAGCAGCTTAGGTCCAGCGGGAGCCACCTACGAGCAGTACTTC.

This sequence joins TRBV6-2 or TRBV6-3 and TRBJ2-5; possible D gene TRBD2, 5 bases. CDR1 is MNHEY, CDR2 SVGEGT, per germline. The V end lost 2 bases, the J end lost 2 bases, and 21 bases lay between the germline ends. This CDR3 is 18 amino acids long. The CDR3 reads CASSYPRGLGSEQETQYF. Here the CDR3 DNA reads TGTGCCAGCAGTTACCCTAGAGGGCTGGGCTCCGAGCAAGAGACCCAGTACTTC.

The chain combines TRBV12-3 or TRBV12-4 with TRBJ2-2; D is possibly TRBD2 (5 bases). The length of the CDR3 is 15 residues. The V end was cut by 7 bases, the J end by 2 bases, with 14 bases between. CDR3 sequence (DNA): TGTGCCAGCACCCGGGGTAGCTTAAACACCGGGGAGCTGTTTTTT. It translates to CASTRGSLNTGELFF.

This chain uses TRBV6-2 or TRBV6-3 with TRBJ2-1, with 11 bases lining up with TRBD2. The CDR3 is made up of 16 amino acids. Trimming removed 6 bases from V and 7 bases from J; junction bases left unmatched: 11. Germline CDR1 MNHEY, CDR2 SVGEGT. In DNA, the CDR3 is TGTGCCAGCAGGAACCAACGGGTAGCGGGAGGGAATGAGCAGTTCTTC. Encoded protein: CASRNQRVAGGNEQFF.

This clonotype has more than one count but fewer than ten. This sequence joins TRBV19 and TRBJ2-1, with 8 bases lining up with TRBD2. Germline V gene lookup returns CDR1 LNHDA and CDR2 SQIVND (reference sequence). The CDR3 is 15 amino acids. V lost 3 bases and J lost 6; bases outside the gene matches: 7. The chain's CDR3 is CASSISGNSINEQFF. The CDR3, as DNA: TGTGCCAGTAGTATTAGCGGGAACTCGATCAATGAGCAGTTCTTC.

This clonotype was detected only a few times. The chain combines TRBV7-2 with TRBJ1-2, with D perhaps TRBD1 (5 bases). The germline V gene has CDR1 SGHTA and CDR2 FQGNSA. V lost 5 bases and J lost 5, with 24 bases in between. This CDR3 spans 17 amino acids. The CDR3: CASSLKASRERSYGYTF. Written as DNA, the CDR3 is TGTGCCAGCAGCCTCAAAGCGTCCAGGGAGAGGAGTTATGGCTACACCTTC.

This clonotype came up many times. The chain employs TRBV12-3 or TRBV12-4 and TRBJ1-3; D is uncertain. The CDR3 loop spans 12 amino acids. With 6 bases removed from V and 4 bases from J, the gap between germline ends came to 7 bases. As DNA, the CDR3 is TGTGCCAGCAGCTCTCTGGGAAACACCATATATTTT. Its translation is CASSSLGNTIYF.

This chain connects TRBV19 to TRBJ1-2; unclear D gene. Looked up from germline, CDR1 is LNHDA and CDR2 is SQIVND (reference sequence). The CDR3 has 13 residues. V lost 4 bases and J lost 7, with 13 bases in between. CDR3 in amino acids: CASSTTRTSGYTF. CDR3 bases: TGTGCCAGTAGTACCACTCGTACGTCTGGCTACACCTTC. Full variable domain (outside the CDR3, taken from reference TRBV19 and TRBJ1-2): DGGITQSPKYLFRKEGQNVTLSCEQNLNHDAMYWYRQDPGQGLRLIYYSQIVNDFQKGDIAEGYSVSREKKESFPLTVTSAQKNPTAFYLCASSTTRTSGYTFGSGTRLTVV.

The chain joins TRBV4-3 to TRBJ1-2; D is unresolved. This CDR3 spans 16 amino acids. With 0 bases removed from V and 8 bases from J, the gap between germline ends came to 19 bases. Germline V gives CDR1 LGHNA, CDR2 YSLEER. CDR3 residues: CASSQDLFSGRMGYTF. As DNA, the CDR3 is TGCGCCAGCAGCCAAGACCTCTTCTCGGGGAGGATGGGCTACACCTTC.

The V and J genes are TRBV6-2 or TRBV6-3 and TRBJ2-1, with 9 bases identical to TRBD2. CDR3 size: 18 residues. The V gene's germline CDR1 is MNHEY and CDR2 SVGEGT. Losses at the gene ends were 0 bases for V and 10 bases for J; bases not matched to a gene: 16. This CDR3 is CASSYSPGGTGLADEQFF. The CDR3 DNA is TGTGCCAGCAGTTACTCCCCGGGGGGGACGGGACTAGCAGACGAGCAGTTCTTC.

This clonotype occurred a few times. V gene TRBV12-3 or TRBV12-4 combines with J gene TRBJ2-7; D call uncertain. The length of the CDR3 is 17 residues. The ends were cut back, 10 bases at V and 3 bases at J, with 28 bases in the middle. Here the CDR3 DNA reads TGTGCCACCCCTCCCCCGAGTTGGCACGGATTACTCTACGAGCAGTACTTC. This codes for CATPPPSWHGLLYEQYF.

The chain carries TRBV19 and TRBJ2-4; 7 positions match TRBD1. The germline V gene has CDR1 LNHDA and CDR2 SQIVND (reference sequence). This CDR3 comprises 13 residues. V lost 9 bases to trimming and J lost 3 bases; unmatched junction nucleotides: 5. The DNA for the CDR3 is TGTGCCAGCGTGGGACAGAACAAAAACATTCAGTACTTC. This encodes CASVGQNKNIQYF. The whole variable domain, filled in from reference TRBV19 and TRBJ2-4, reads DGGITQSPKYLFRKEGQNVTLSCEQNLNHDAMYWYRQDPGQGLRLIYYSQIVNDFQKGDIAEGYSVSREKKESFPLTVTSAQKNPTAFYLCASVGQNKNIQYFGAGTRLSVL.

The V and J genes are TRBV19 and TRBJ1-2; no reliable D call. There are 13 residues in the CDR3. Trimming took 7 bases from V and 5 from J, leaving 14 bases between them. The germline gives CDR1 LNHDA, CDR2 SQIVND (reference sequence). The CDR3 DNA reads TGTGCCAGTATGAGGGATCGTGGGTATGGCTACACCTTC. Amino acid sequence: CASMRDRGYGYTF.

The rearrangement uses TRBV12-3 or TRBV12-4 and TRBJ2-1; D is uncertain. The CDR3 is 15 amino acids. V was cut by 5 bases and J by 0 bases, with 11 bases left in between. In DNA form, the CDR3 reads TGTGCCAGCAGTCCGATTAGTGTCTCCTACAATGAGCAGTTCTTC. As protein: CASSPISVSYNEQFF.

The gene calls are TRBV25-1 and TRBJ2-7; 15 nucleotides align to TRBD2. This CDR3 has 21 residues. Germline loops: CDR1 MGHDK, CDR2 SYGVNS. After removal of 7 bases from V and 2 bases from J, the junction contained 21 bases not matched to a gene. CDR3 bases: TGTGCCAGCACCCGAATAGGGGTGGGACTAGCGGGAGGAGTACGGACCTACGAGCAGTACGTC. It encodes CASTRIGVGLAGGVRTYEQYV.

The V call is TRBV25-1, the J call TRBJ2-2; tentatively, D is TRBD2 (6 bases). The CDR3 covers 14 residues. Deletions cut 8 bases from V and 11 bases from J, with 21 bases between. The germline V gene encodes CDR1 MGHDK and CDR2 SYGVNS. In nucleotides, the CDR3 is TGTGCCAGCTCTCTTCCTCAGCGGGCGAACGAGCTGTTTTTT. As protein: CASSLPQRANELFF.

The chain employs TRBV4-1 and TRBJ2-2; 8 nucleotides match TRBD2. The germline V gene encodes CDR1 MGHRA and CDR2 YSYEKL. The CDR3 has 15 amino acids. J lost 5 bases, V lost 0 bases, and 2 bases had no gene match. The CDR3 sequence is CASSQDGGGTGELFF. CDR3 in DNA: TGCGCCAGCAGCCAAGACGGGGGGGGGACCGGGGAGCTGTTTTTT.

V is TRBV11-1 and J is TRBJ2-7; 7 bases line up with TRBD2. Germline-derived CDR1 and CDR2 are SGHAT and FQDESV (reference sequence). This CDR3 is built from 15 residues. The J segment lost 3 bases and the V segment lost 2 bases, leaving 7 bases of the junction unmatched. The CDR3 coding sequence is TGTGCCAGCAGCTTATACGAGGGAGGGTTCTACGAGCAGTACTTC. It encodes CASSLYEGGFYEQYF.

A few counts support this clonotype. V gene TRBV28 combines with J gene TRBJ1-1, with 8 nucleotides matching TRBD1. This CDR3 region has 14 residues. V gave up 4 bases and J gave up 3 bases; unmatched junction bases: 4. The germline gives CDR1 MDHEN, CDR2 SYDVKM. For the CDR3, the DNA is TGTGCCAGCAGTTCGACAGGGGTAGACACTGAAGCTTTCTTT. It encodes CASSSTGVDTEAFF.

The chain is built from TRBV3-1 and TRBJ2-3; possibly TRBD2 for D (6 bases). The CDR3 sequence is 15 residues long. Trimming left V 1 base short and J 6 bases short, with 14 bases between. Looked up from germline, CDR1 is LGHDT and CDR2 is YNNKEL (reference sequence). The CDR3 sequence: CASSQVMLASDTQYF. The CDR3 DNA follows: TGTGCCAGCAGCCAAGTGATGCTAGCGTCGGATACGCAGTATTTT.

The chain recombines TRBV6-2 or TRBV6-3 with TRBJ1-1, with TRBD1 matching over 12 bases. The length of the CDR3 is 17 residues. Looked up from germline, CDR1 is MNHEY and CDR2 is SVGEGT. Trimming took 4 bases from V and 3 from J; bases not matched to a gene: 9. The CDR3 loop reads CASSFRDRGRGYTEAFF. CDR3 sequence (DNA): TGTGCCAGCAGTTTCCGGGACAGGGGGCGTGGGTACACTGAAGCTTTCTTT.

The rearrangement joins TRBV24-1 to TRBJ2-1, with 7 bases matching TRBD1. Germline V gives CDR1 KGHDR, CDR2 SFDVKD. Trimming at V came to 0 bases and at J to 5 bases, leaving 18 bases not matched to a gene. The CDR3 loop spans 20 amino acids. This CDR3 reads CATSDLGDRNMVLSNNEQFF. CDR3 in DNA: TGTGCCACCAGTGATTTGGGGGACAGAAATATGGTACTTTCCAACAATGAGCAGTTCTTC.

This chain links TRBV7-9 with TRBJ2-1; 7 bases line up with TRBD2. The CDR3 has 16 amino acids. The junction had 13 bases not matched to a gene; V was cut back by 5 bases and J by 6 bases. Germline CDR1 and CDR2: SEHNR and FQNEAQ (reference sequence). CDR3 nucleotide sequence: TGTGCCAGCAGCCGGTGGGGAGGGCGGGACCGCAATGAGCAGTTCTTC. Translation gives CASSRWGGRDRNEQFF.